The next 3 T cell receptor beta chains were all read from a single sample in a study of cytomegalovirus exposure and HLA in healthy donors (TCRdb year 2017). The library was built by means of the immunoSEQ multiplex PCR assay. For the multiplex PCR, a mixture combining 60 forward primers for TCR Vbeta segments and 13 reverse primers for TCR Jbeta segments was used. TCRdb holds this immuneACCESS table with in-frame rearrangements only. Some clones are missing; in checked studies, unresolved V genes explain under half, and the rest has no known cause. The sample includes about 200,000 clones, with more than 75% observed a single time. The ten largest account for approximately 0.39% of the sample. The specimen sequenced was PBMCs. The receptors shown here come from a male donor in good health and CMV-seropositive.

The gene calls are TRBV9 and TRBJ2-2; TRBD1 matches 8 bases. The length of the CDR3 is 16 residues. The V gene end was trimmed by 4 bases and the J gene end by 4 bases; junction bases not matched to a gene: 9. Per germline, CDR1 SGDLS and CDR2 YYNGEE. DNA for the CDR3: TGTGCCAGCAGCCGGGGTGGACAGGGAGGCACCGGGGAGCTGTTTTTT. It yields the protein CASSRGGQGGTGELFF.

The chain has TRBV7-6 and TRBJ2-5, with D maybe TRBD1 (6 bases). The DNA end favors TRBJ2-7, so the J call may be wrong. The CDR3 loop spans 16 amino acids. CDR1 and CDR2 (germline): SGHVS, FNYEAQ. DNA of the CDR3: TGTGCCAGCAGCTTAATCTCTAGTACAGGGATCTACGAGCAGTACTTC. Its protein is CASSLISSTGIYEQYF.

The V call is TRBV6-4, the J call TRBJ1-2; D is ambiguous. The V gene lost 6 bases and the J gene lost 8 bases, with 13 bases spanning the gap. The CDR3 length is 12 residues. Germline-derived CDR1 and CDR2 are MRHNA and SNTAGT. This chain's CDR3 is CASRGSMGGYTF. The CDR3 DNA follows: TGTGCCAGCAGGGGTTCGATGGGCGGCTACACCTTC.